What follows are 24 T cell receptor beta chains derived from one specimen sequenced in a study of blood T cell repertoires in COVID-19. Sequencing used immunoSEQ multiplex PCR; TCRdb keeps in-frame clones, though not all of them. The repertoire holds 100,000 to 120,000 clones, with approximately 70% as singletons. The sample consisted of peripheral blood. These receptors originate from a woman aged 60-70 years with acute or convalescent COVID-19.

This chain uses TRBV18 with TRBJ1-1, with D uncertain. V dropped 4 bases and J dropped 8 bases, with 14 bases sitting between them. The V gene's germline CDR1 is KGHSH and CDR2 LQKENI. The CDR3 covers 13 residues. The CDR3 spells CASSLPGFLEAFF. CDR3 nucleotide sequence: TGTGCCAGCTCACTCCCGGGTTTTTTGGAAGCTTTCTTT.

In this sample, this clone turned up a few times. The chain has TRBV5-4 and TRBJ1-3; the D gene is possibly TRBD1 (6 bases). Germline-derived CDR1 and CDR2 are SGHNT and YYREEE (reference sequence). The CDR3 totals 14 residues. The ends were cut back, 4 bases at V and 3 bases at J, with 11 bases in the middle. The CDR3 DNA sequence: TGTGCCAGCAGCCGGACAGAGGATGGAAACACCATATATTTT. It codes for CASSRTEDGNTIYF.

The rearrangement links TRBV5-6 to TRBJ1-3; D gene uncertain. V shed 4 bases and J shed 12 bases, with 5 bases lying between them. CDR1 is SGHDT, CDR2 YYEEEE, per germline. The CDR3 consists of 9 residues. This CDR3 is CASSDNIYF. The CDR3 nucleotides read TGTGCCAGCAGCGACAACATATATTTT.

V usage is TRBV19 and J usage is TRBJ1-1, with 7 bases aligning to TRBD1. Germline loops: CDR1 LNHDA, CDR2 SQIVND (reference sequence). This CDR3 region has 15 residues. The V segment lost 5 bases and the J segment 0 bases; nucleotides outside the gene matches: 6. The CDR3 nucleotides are TGTGCCAGTAGTCGGGACAGACAAGTGAACACTGAAGCTTTCTTT. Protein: CASSRDRQVNTEAFF.

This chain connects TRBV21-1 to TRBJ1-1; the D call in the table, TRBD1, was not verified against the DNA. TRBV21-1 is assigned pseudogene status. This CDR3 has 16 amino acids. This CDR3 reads CASSRVDRELSTEAFF. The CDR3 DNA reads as TGTGCCAGCAGCAGAGTCGACAGGGAATTGAGCACTGAAGCTTTCTTT.

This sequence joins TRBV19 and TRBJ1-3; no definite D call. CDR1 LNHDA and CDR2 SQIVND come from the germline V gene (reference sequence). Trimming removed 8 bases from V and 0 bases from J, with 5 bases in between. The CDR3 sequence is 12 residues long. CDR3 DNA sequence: TGTGCCAGTCTAAGCTCTGGAAACACCATATATTTT. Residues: CASLSSGNTIYF.

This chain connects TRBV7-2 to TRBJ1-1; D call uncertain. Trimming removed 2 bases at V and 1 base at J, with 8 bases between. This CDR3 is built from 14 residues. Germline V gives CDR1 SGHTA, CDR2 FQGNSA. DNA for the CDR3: TGTGCCAGCAGCTTATCGGCGGGGAACACTGAAGCTTTCTTT. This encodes CASSLSAGNTEAFF.

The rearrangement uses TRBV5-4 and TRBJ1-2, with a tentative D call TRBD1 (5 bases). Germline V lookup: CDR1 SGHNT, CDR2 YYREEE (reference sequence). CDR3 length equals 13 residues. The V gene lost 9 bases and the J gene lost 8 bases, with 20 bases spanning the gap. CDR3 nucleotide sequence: TGTGCCACCCTAAGGACAATTACCGACGGCTACACCTTC. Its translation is CATLRTITDGYTF.

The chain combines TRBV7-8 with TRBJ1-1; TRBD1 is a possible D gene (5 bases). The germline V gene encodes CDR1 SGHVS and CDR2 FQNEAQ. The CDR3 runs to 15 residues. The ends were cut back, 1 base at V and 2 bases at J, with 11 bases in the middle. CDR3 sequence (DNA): TGTGCCAGCAGCTTAGAGGGCAGGGCAAACACTGAAGCTTTCTTT. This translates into CASSLEGRANTEAFF.

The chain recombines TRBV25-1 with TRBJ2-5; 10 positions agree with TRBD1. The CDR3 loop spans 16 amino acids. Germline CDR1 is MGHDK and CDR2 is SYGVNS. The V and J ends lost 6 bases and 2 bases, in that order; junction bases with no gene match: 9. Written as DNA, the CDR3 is TGTGCCAGCAGGGACCGACAGGGGGCCGCTCAAGAGACCCAGTACTTC. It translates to CASRDRQGAAQETQYF. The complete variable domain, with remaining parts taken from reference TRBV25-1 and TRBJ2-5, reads EADIYQTPRYLVIGTGKKITLECSQTMGHDKMYWYQQDPGMELHLIHYSYGVNSTEKGDLSSESTVSRIRTEHFPLTLESARPSHTSQYLCASRDRQGAAQETQYFGPGTRLLVL.

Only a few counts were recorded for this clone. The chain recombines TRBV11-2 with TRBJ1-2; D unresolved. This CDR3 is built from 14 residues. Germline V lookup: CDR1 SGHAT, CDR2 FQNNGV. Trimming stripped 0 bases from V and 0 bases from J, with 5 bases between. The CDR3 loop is CASSLDATNYGYTF. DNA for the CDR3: TGTGCCAGCAGCTTAGATGCTACTAACTATGGCTACACCTTC. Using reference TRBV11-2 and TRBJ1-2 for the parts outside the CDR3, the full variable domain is EAGVAQSPRYKIIEKRQSVAFWCNPISGHATLYWYQQILGQGPKLLIQFQNNGVVDDSQLPKDRFSAERLKGVDSTLKIQPAKLEDSAVYLCASSLDATNYGYTFGSGTRLTVV.

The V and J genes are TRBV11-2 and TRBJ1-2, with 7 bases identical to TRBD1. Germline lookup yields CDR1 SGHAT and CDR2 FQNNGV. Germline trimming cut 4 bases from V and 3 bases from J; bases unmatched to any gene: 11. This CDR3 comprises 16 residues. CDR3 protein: CASSSLGTESHYGYTF. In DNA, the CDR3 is TGTGCCAGCAGCTCCCTGGGGACAGAGAGTCACTATGGCTACACCTTC.

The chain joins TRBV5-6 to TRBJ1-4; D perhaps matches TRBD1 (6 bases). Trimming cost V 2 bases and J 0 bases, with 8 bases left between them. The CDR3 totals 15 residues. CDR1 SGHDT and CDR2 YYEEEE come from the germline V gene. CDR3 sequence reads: CASSLQGTTNEKLFF. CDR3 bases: TGTGCCAGCAGCTTACAGGGAACAACTAATGAAAAACTGTTTTTT.

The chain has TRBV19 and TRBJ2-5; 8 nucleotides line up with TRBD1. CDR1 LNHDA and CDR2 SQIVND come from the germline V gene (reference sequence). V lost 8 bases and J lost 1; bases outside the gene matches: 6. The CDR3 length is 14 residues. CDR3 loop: CASRIGQGQETQYF. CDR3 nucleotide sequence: TGTGCCAGTCGAATCGGACAGGGCCAAGAGACCCAGTACTTC.

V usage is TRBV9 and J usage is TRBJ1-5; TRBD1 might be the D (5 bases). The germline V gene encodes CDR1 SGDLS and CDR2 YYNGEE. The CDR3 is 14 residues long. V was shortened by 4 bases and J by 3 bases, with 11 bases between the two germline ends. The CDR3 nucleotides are TGTGCCAGCAGCTCAGGGCGGGACAATCAGCCCCAGCATTTT. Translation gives CASSSGRDNQPQHF. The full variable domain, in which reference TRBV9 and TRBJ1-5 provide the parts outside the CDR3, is DSGVTQTPKHLITATGQRVTLRCSPRSGDLSVYWYQQSLDQGLQFLIQYYNGEERAKGNILERFSAQQFPDLHSELNLSSLELGDSALYFCASSSGRDNQPQHFGDGTRLSIL.

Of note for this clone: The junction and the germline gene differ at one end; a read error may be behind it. CDR3: CASSLSRTTNEKRFF. CDR3 coding DNA: TGTGCCAGCTCCCTCTCCCGTACAACTAATGAAAAACGGTTTTTT. The chain combines TRBV7-6 with TRBJ1-4; D uncertain. The CDR3 spans 15 residues. CDR1 is SGHVS, CDR2 FNYEAQ, per germline.

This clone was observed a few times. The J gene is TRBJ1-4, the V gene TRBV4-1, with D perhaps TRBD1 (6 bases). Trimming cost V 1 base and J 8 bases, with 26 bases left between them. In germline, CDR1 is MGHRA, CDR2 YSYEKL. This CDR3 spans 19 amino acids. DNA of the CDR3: TGCGCCAGCAGCCAAGGTAGAAACGTCAGGACAGCGCAGGGGGAAAAACTGTTTTTT. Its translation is CASSQGRNVRTAQGEKLFF.

CDR3 loop: CASRQGQIYEQYF. The CDR3 nucleotides are TGCGCCAGCAGACAGGGTCAAATCTACGAGCAGTACTTC. V gene TRBV10-2 combines with J gene TRBJ2-7; D perhaps matches TRBD1 (6 bases). Trimming left V 6 bases short and J 3 bases short, with 12 bases between. The germline V gene has CDR1 WSHSY and CDR2 SAAADI. The CDR3 covers 13 residues.

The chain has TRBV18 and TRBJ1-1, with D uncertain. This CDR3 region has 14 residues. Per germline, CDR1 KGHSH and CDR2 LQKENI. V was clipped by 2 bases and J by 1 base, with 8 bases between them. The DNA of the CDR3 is TGTGCCAGCTCACCAGCAGTGGCGAACACTGAAGCTTTCTTT. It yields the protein CASSPAVANTEAFF.

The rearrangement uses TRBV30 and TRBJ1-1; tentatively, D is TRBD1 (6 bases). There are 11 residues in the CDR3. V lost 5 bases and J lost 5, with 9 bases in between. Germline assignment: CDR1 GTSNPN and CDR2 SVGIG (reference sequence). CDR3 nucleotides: TGTGCCTGGGCAGGGGAGACTGAAGCTTTCTTT. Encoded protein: CAWAGETEAFF.

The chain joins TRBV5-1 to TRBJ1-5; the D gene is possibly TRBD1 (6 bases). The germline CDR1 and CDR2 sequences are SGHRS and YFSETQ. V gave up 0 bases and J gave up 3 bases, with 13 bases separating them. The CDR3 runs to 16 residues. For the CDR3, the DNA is TGCGCCAGCAGCTTGGCGCCAGGGGCCTACAATCAGCCCCAGCATTTT. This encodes CASSLAPGAYNQPQHF.

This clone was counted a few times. The CDR3 sequence is CASSRGMAGGYTF. The CDR3 nucleotides read TGTGCCAGCAGCCGCGGGATGGCGGGTGGCTACACCTTC. The chain recombines TRBV3-1 (or the pseudogene TRBV3-2) with TRBJ1-2; D not resolved. The length of the CDR3 is 13 residues. CDR1 and CDR2 (germline): LGHDT, YNNKEL (reference sequence). V lost 4 bases and J lost 7, with 13 bases in between.

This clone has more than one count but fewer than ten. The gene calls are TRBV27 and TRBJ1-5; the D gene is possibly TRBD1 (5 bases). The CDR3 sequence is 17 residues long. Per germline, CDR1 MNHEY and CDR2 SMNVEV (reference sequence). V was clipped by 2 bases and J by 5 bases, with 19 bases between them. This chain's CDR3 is CASSLRVRSGRDQPQHF. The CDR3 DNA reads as TGTGCCAGCAGTTTAAGGGTTCGGTCAGGGAGGGATCAGCCCCAGCATTTT.

The CDR3 spells CASSQGASSGNTIYF. CDR3 nucleotides: TGCGCCAGCAGCCAAGGCGCAAGCTCTGGAAACACCATATATTTT. This chain connects TRBV4-1 to TRBJ1-3; D unresolved. This CDR3 has 15 residues. Trimming took 1 base from V and 0 from J, leaving 7 bases between them. CDR1 is MGHRA, CDR2 YSYEKL, per germline.